This TCR beta chain was captured by sequencing in a study of blood T cell repertoires in COVID-19. Across the study: In each case, the material was cDNA or gDNA derived from T cells, B-cell-depleted T cells, or PBMCs.

The data were produced by immunoSEQ multiplex PCR, yet TCRdb's version contains in-frame clones alone and is incomplete. This sample has nearly 40,000 clones, with about 80% found just once. CDR3 length equals 16 residues. CDR1 is SGHRS, CDR2 YFSETQ, per germline. V lost 1 base and J lost 1; bases outside the gene matches: 4. This chain links TRBV5-1 with TRBJ2-7; 11 nucleotides match TRBD2. This TCR was sampled from a man aged 80 or over with active or convalescent COVID-19. Sequencing was done on a sample of peripheral blood. CDR3 DNA: TGCGCCAGCAGCTTGACTAGCGGGAGCTATTCCTACGAGCAGTACTTC. This gives the protein CASSLTSGSYSYEQYF.